Sequencing of this T cell receptor beta chain was carried out in a study of blood T cell repertoires in COVID-19. For the study at large: Collection of acute and convalescent COVID-19 samples took place in the United States, Italy and Spain. T cells, B-cell-depleted T cells, or PBMCs supplied cDNA or gDNA.

Original methodology: Scientists estimated how many nucleated cells there were by amplifying reference gene primers. The data were produced by immunoSEQ multiplex PCR, yet TCRdb's version contains in-frame clones alone and is incomplete. V, J and clone size are taken as reported in that table, and D and trimming were inferred from the DNA itself. Among about 42,000 clones, about 78% were seen once, and the ten largest hold roughly 8.7%. This clone has a single count. The CDR3 is 13 residues long. V lost 7 bases and J lost 4, with 11 bases in between. CDR1 is SEHNR, CDR2 FQNEAQ, per germline (reference sequence).

V gene TRBV7-9 combines with J gene TRBJ1-5; D is perhaps TRBD1 (6 bases). The TCR comes from a man in his 70s with active or convalescent COVID-19. The sample consisted of peripheral blood. CDR3 sequence: CASTPTGNQPQHF. The CDR3 DNA sequence: TGTGCCAGCACCCCGACAGGAAATCAGCCCCAGCATTTT.